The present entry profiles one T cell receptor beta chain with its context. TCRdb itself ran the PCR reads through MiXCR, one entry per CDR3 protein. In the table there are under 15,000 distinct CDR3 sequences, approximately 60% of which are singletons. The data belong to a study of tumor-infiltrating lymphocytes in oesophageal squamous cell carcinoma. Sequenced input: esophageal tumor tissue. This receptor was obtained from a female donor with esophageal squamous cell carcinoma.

CDR3: CASSGPSGRRLDTQYF. The CDR3 coding sequence is TGTGCCAGCAGCGGTCCTAGCGGGAGGAGGTTAGATACGCAGTATTTT. V usage is TRBV9 and J usage is TRBJ2-3; 11 bases line up with TRBD2. Losses at the gene ends were 3 bases for V and 5 bases for J; bases not matched to a gene: 8. CDR1 and CDR2 (germline): SGDLS, YYNGEE. The length of the CDR3 is 16 residues.